Presented here are 17 T cell receptor beta chains from one specimen sequenced in a study of long-term antiretroviral therapy in people with HIV (dated by TCRdb to the early 2020s). Sequencing of the TRB variable region was done with the immunoSEQ hsTCRB v3.0 assay at survey level resolution. TCRdb re-hosts the immuneACCESS table, in-frame sequences only. Its copies lack some clones; in the studies checked, an unresolved V gene accounts for under half of them, and the cause for the rest is not known. This sample comprises over 35,000 clones, around 86% of them detected only once. Together, the top ten hold about 5.2% of the sample. The specimen was unsorted PBMCs, collected 1.5 years after starting antiretroviral therapy. These TCRs come from a young man with HIV.

The rearrangement joins TRBV15 to TRBJ1-3, with D uncertain. This CDR3 has 14 amino acids. The germline V and J ends were trimmed by 1 base and 2 bases, with 6 bases remaining between them. Looked up from germline, CDR1 is LNHNV and CDR2 is YYDKDF (reference sequence). The CDR3 DNA follows: TGTGCCACCAGCAGAGCCGCTACTGGAAACACCATATATTTT. It specifies CATSRAATGNTIYF.

This chain links TRBV7-9 with TRBJ1-5, with 7 bases fitting TRBD1. V shed 2 bases, J shed 3 bases, and the junction held 4 bases outside the gene matches. CDR1 is SEHNR and CDR2 is FQNEAQ in the germline V gene (reference sequence). This CDR3 region has 15 residues. In DNA form, the CDR3 reads TGTGCCAGCAGCTTAACCGGGACAGACAATCAGCCCCAGCATTTT. Its translation is CASSLTGTDNQPQHF.

The chain uses TRBV4-2 and TRBJ2-7, with D maybe TRBD2 (5 bases). CDR3 size: 16 residues. V was shortened by 0 bases and J by 0 bases, with 12 bases between the two germline ends. Per the germline V gene, CDR1 is LGHNA and CDR2 is YNFKEQ. The CDR3 nucleotides are TGTGCCAGCAGCCAAGATAATGCCGGGGACTCCTACGAGCAGTACTTC. This codes for CASSQDNAGDSYEQYF.

This clone was seen a few times. V gene TRBV5-4 combines with J gene TRBJ1-5; TRBD1 might be the D (5 bases). V shed 4 bases and J shed 0 bases, with 11 bases lying between them. The CDR3 covers 15 residues. Germline V CDR1 and CDR2: SGHNT, YYREEE (reference sequence). CDR3 DNA: TGTGCCAGCAGCGAGGGACCCCATAGCAATCAGCCCCAGCATTTT. It codes for CASSEGPHSNQPQHF.

The rearrangement links TRBV7-3 to TRBJ2-2; D remains ambiguous. CDR3 length equals 15 residues. Germline V lookup: CDR1 SGHTA, CDR2 FQGTGA. V lost 3 bases and J 4 bases, leaving 12 bases between the germline ends. CDR3 protein: CASSFHRVPTGELFF. The CDR3 coding sequence is TGTGCCAGCAGCTTCCACCGGGTCCCCACCGGGGAGCTGTTTTTT. The whole variable domain, filled in from reference TRBV7-3 and TRBJ2-2, reads GAGVSQTPSNKVTEKGKYVELRCDPISGHTALYWYRQSLGQGPEFLIYFQGTGAADDSGLPNDRFFAVRPEGSVSTLKIQRTERGDSAVYLCASSFHRVPTGELFFGEGSRLTVL.

The chain recombines TRBV7-9 with TRBJ2-5; 7 bases line up with TRBD1. This CDR3 has 15 amino acids. Germline lookup yields CDR1 SEHNR and CDR2 FQNEAQ (reference sequence). Trimming removed 4 bases from V and 0 bases from J; junction bases left unmatched: 5. CDR3 sequence reads: CASSSQTGHQETQYF. Written as DNA, the CDR3 is TGTGCCAGCAGCTCCCAGACAGGGCACCAAGAGACCCAGTACTTC.

This clone was seen a handful of times. This chain links TRBV5-4 with TRBJ2-7; no firm D call. Germline V CDR1 and CDR2: SGHNT, YYREEE (reference sequence). The CDR3 is 12 residues long. V was clipped by 4 bases and J by 3 bases, with 8 bases between them. The CDR3 spells CASSADRYEQYF. The CDR3 nucleotides are TGTGCCAGCAGCGCCGACCGCTACGAGCAGTACTTC.

The sample holds a few counts of this clone. Other DNA sequences of this sample code for an identical CDR3. The chain links TRBV6-5 to TRBJ2-7; a possible D gene is TRBD1 (6 bases). CDR1 MNHEY and CDR2 SVGAGI come from the germline V gene. Trimming took 5 bases from V and 0 from J, leaving 8 bases between them. The CDR3 consists of 13 residues. CDR3 coding DNA: TGTGCCAGCAGTACCAGGGGCTCCTACGAGCAGTACTTC. It translates to CASSTRGSYEQYF.

This clone has only one observation. The chain couples TRBV11-2 to TRBJ2-5; D not certain. This CDR3 comprises 14 residues. The germline CDR1 and CDR2 sequences are SGHAT and FQNNGV. The V gene lost 2 bases and the J gene lost 7 bases, with 14 bases spanning the gap. In DNA, the CDR3 is TGTGCCAGCAGCTTAATTAGGCCGCTTGGGACCCAGTACTTC. Translation gives CASSLIRPLGTQYF.

The chain recombines TRBV11-2 with TRBJ2-7; TRBD1 aligns across 7 bases. From germline, CDR1 is SGHAT and CDR2 FQNNGV. The CDR3 totals 17 residues. The V and J ends lost 1 base and 5 bases, in that order; junction bases with no gene match: 14. CDR3 nucleotide sequence: TGTGCCAGCAGCTTAGGGAAGGACAGGAGGTATGGCCACGAGCAGTACTTC. This sequence encodes CASSLGKDRRYGHEQYF.

The chain couples TRBV10-1 to TRBJ2-3, with D possibly called TRBD1 or TRBD2 (5 bases each). This CDR3 is built from 15 residues. V dropped 2 bases and J dropped 6 bases, with 15 bases sitting between them. Per germline, CDR1 WNHNN and CDR2 SYGVQD (reference sequence). The CDR3 coding sequence is TGCGCCAGCAGTGAGCGGGACCTCTTCGCGGATACGCAGTATTTT. Protein sequence: CASSERDLFADTQYF.

This chain uses TRBV11-3 with TRBJ2-7; no reliable D call. The CDR3 is 13 residues long. CDR1 SGHNT and CDR2 YENEEA come from the germline V gene. Trimming took 4 bases from V and 7 from J, leaving 14 bases between them. The CDR3 sequence is CASSSGPLTEQYF. Written as DNA, the CDR3 is TGTGCCAGCAGCTCGGGCCCCCTTACGGAGCAGTACTTC. Together with reference TRBV11-3 and TRBJ2-7, the CDR3 gives the full variable domain: EAGVVQSPRYKIIEKKQPVAFWCNPISGHNTLYWYLQNLGQGPELLIRYENEEAVDDSQLPKDRFSAERLKGVDSTLKIQPAELGDSAVYLCASSSGPLTEQYFGPGTRLTVT.

This chain links TRBV5-1 with TRBJ1-5; 7 positions agree with TRBD1. CDR1 SGHRS and CDR2 YFSETQ come from the germline V gene. Trimming cost V 0 bases and J 2 bases; bases outside gene matches: 2. The CDR3 sequence is 15 residues long. CDR3 residues: CASSLEGGGNQPQHF. The CDR3 DNA reads TGCGCCAGCAGCTTGGAAGGGGGCGGCAATCAGCCCCAGCATTTT.

The J gene is TRBJ1-5, the V gene TRBV28, with D possibly being TRBD1 (6 bases). The V gene lost 11 bases and the J gene lost 8 bases, with 19 bases spanning the gap. From germline, CDR1 is MDHEN and CDR2 SYDVKM. The CDR3 length is 13 residues. This CDR3 reads CAAQPGGEKPQHF. The DNA of the CDR3 is TGTGCCGCCCAGCCCGGGGGCGAGAAGCCCCAGCATTTT.

This clone was seen more than once but under ten times. The CDR3 DNA follows: TGTGCCAGTACCCTAGGGGGGTTTCAGCCCCAGCATTTT. Its translation is CASTLGGFQPQHF. The chain couples TRBV19 to TRBJ1-5, with D tentatively TRBD1 (6 bases). The CDR3 sequence is 13 residues long. Trimming left V 7 bases short and J 6 bases short, with 13 bases between. CDR1 and CDR2 from the germline V gene are LNHDA and SQIVND (reference sequence).

This clone was counted a few times. The V and J genes are TRBV19 and TRBJ2-6; D is unclear. The length of the CDR3 is 15 residues. V was cut by 7 bases and J by 4 bases, with 14 bases left in between. CDR1 is LNHDA, CDR2 SQIVND, per germline (reference sequence). This CDR3 reads CASKLAGTGANVLTF. The CDR3 DNA follows: TGTGCCAGTAAGTTAGCAGGTACCGGGGCCAACGTCCTGACTTTC. The whole variable domain, remainder taken from reference TRBV19 and TRBJ2-6, is DGGITQSPKYLFRKEGQNVTLSCEQNLNHDAMYWYRQDPGQGLRLIYYSQIVNDFQKGDIAEGYSVSREKKESFPLTVTSAQKNPTAFYLCASKLAGTGANVLTFGAGSRLTVL.

This chain links TRBV6-5 with TRBJ1-1; 8 positions match TRBD1. The J segment lost 4 bases and the V segment lost 5 bases, leaving 3 bases of the junction unmatched. From germline, CDR1 is MNHEY and CDR2 SVGAGI. The CDR3 length is 13 residues. CDR3 residues: CASSHTGGTEAFF. The CDR3 bases are TGTGCCAGCAGTCATACAGGGGGCACTGAAGCTTTCTTT.